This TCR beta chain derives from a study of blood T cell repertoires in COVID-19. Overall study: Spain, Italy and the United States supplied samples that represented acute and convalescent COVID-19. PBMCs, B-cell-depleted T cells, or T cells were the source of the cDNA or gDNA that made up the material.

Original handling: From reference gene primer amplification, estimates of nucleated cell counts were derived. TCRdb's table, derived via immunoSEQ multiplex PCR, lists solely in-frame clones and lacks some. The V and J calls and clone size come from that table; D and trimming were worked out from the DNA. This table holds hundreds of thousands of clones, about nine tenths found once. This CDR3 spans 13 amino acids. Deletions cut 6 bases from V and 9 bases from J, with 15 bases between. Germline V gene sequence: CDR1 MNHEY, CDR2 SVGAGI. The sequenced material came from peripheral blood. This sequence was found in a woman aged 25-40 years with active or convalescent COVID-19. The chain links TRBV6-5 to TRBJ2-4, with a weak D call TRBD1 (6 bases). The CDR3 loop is CASSPGAGGIQYF. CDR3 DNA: TGTGCCAGCAGCCCAGGGGCTGGGGGCATTCAGTACTTC.